These T cell receptor beta chains were read from a single sample in a study of OX40 agonist ivuxolimab in advanced cancers. Only in-frame clones appear in the TCRdb table, and some are missing; sequencing was by immunoSEQ multiplex PCR. The data contain about 110,000 clones, around 93% of them singletons. The sample consisted of CD4+ or CD8+ T cells sorted from blood, taken in a trial of the OX40 agonist ivuxolimab. The receptors come from an adult with an advanced solid tumor such as melanoma, head and neck, liver or kidney cancer. Each CDR3 is given with its conserved first and last residue. Each record gives: CDR3 DNA, CDR3 protein, clone size, J gene, D gene, V gene. A D gene is named only where the DNA matches it firmly. Some rows have no size entry. The others give once, few or many, or a class for an expanded clone.

TGCAGCGTCGATCGCGGACAGTTCTACAATGAGCAGTTCTTC,CSVDRGQFYNEQFF,NA,TRBJ2-1,NA,TRBV29-1
TGTGCCAGCAGTGAAACGACAGAGAATCAGCCCCAGCATTTT,CASSETTENQPQHF,NA,TRBJ1-5,NA,TRBV6-1
TGCGCCAGCAGCTTACTAGCGGGCCTCTACAATGAGCAGTTCTTC,CASSLLAGLYNEQFF,once,TRBJ2-1,TRBD2,TRBV5-1
TGTGCCAGCTCACCGACCTCCTACAATGAGCAGTTCTTC,CASSPTSYNEQFF,NA,TRBJ2-1,NA,TRBV18
TGCGCCAGCAGCCAAGTAGGTCAGGGGGACTATGGCTACACCTTC,CASSQVGQGDYGYTF,few,TRBJ1-2,TRBD1,TRBV4-1
TGTGCCAGCAGTTACTCGGCGACGGTTTATGGCTACACCTTC,CASSYSATVYGYTF,NA,TRBJ1-2,NA,TRBV6-5
TGCGCCAGCAGCCTCGGAGGGGGCTGGGGAGACGAGCAGTACTTC,CASSLGGGWGDEQYF,NA,TRBJ2-7,NA,TRBV5-1
TGTGCCAGCAGCTTACTAGCGGGGGGCACAGATACGCAGTATTTT,CASSLLAGGTDTQYF,once,TRBJ2-3,TRBD2,TRBV7-6
TGTGCCAGTAGTCCCCAGCGGGACGGCAATGAGCAGTTCTTC,CASSPQRDGNEQFF,NA,TRBJ2-1,TRBD2,TRBV19
TGTGCCAGTAGTATTTTCACTAGCGGGAGGGTGGGCACCGGGGAGCTGTTTTTT,CASSIFTSGRVGTGELFF,NA,TRBJ2-2,TRBD2,TRBV19
TGCGCCAGCAGCCGCAGGCCCATTACAGGGGGCGGTTACACTAATGAAAAACTGTTTTTT,CASSRRPITGGGYTNEKLFF,NA,TRBJ1-4,TRBD1,TRBV5-1
TGTGCCAGCAGCTTGACAGGTTCGGGAGAACCCCTCCACTTT,CASSLTGSGEPLHF,NA,TRBJ1-6,NA,TRBV5-4
TGTGCCAGCAGCTTGTCCGTACTTAACACCGGGGAGCTGTTTTTT,CASSLSVLNTGELFF,NA,TRBJ2-2,NA,TRBV5-4
TGCGCCAGCAGCTTGGGTCAGGGGGGCACCAGAAGGACTGAAGCTTTCTTT,CASSLGQGGTRRTEAFF,NA,TRBJ1-1,TRBD1,TRBV5-1
TGTGCCAGCAGCCCCGGACAGGGGGCTCTGGAGACCCAGTACTTC,CASSPGQGALETQYF,NA,TRBJ2-5,TRBD1,TRBV5-5
TGTGCCAGCACGACGCAGGGGGCGCAGGGCTACACCTTC,CASTTQGAQGYTF,few,TRBJ1-2,TRBD1,TRBV5-4
TGTGCCAGCAGCTTAAGACAGTATAATGAAAAACTGTTTTTT,CASSLRQYNEKLFF,NA,TRBJ1-4,NA,TRBV7-6
TGTGCCAGCAGCCCCCGGACAGGATTTAATGAAAAACTGTTTTTT,CASSPRTGFNEKLFF,NA,TRBJ1-4,TRBD1,TRBV9
TGTGCCAGCAGTGGGACCTACGAGCAGTACTTC,CASSGTYEQYF,NA,TRBJ2-7,NA,TRBV2
TGTGCCAGTCGTTGGGGGGCGAGGGACGCAGATACGCAGTATTTT,CASRWGARDADTQYF,NA,TRBJ2-3,NA,TRBV27
TGTGCCAGCAGCGGCCCGGGACAGGGATTCACAGATACGCAGTATTTT,CASSGPGQGFTDTQYF,NA,TRBJ2-3,TRBD1,TRBV11-3
TGTGCCAGCAGCCAAGACAGGGGGCTCGGTGGCTACACCTTC,CASSQDRGLGGYTF,once,TRBJ1-2,TRBD1,TRBV4-2
TGTGCCAGTAGCAGGGGGCAGACAGCCTACAATGAGCAGTTCTTC,CASSRGQTAYNEQFF,NA,TRBJ2-1,TRBD1,TRBV19
TGTGCCTCCAAAGGGAACTATGGCTACACCTTC,CASKGNYGYTF,NA,TRBJ1-2,NA,TRBV27
TGTGCCAGTAGTATAGGGCGAGTCTCCGAGACCCAGTACTTC,CASSIGRVSETQYF,NA,TRBJ2-5,NA,TRBV19
TGTGCCAGCAGCCCGGACGGCTCTGGAAACACCATATATTTT,CASSPDGSGNTIYF,NA,TRBJ1-3,NA,TRBV6-5
TGTGCCAGCAGTCAACGAGCCTCTGGAAACACCATATATTTT,CASSQRASGNTIYF,NA,TRBJ1-3,NA,TRBV6-5
TGTGCCAGCAGTGAAGCACCACCGGGACATACGACGGGGAACACCATATATTTT,CASSEAPPGHTTGNTIYF,NA,TRBJ1-3,NA,TRBV6-1
TGTGCCAGCAGGCCGGGAACCCGAGGGGACAACCAGTACTTC,CASRPGTRGDNQYF,NA,TRBJ2-5,NA,TRBV11-3
TGTGCCAGCAGACAGGACAGTCATGAAAAACTGTTTTTT,CASRQDSHEKLFF,NA,TRBJ1-4,NA,TRBV14
TGTGCCAGTAGGGTCGGGGTCAATGAAAAACTGTTTTTT,CASRVGVNEKLFF,NA,TRBJ1-4,NA,TRBV19
TGCGCCAGCAGACAGGAAATGAACACTGAAGCTTTCTTT,CASRQEMNTEAFF,NA,TRBJ1-1,NA,TRBV5-1
TGTGCCAGCAGCTTAGCCGGACAAAGAGCAGGAAACACCATATATTTT,CASSLAGQRAGNTIYF,NA,TRBJ1-3,NA,TRBV7-6
TGTGCCAGCAGCTTGCGGGGCTCCTACAATGAGCAGTTCTTC,CASSLRGSYNEQFF,NA,TRBJ2-1,NA,TRBV5-5
TGCGCCAGCAGCTTGTTGTTAGAACAGGGCGGCGAGCAGTACTTC,CASSLLLEQGGEQYF,NA,TRBJ2-7,NA,TRBV5-1
TGTGCCAGCAGCCAAGAGGTAGTGAGTCGGGACATTCAGTACTTC,CASSQEVVSRDIQYF,NA,TRBJ2-4,NA,TRBV4-2
TGTGCCAGCAGTGAAGGCTCCTACGAGCAGTACTTC,CASSEGSYEQYF,NA,TRBJ2-7,NA,TRBV6-1
TGCAGTGCGGCTTTTACTGAAGCTTTCTTT,CSAAFTEAFF,NA,TRBJ1-1,NA,TRBV20-1
TGCGCCAGCAGCCCTCTAGCGGGAGAAGAGACCCAGTACTTC,CASSPLAGEETQYF,NA,TRBJ2-5,TRBD2,TRBV5-1
TGTGCCAGCTCACCATGGGACACCTTCTACGAGCAGTACTTC,CASSPWDTFYEQYF,NA,TRBJ2-7,NA,TRBV18
TGTGCCTGGAGTGTAGGGGGGGCTGGGAACACTGAAGCTTTCTTT,CAWSVGGAGNTEAFF,NA,TRBJ1-1,NA,TRBV30
TGCGCCAGCAGCTTGGACGCGGGGTCCCACAATGAGCAGTTCTTC,CASSLDAGSHNEQFF,NA,TRBJ2-1,NA,TRBV5-1
TGTGCCAGCAGCCTCGCGGGACTACCGTCCTACAATGAGCAGTTCTTC,CASSLAGLPSYNEQFF,NA,TRBJ2-1,TRBD2,TRBV5-4
TGTGCCAGTAGTAATGGTGCCTCCTACGAGCAGTACTTC,CASSNGASYEQYF,once,TRBJ2-7,NA,TRBV19
TGCGCCAGCAGCTTGGGACAGGCGGTTTACGAGCAGTACTTC,CASSLGQAVYEQYF,NA,TRBJ2-7,NA,TRBV5-1
TGTGCCAGCAGTTACTCGAGAGGACAGCCCCAGCATTTT,CASSYSRGQPQHF,NA,TRBJ1-5,NA,TRBV6-5
TGTGCCAGCAGCTTACCGTCACGGGTTCCGACCTACGAGCAGTACTTC,CASSLPSRVPTYEQYF,NA,TRBJ2-7,NA,TRBV7-2